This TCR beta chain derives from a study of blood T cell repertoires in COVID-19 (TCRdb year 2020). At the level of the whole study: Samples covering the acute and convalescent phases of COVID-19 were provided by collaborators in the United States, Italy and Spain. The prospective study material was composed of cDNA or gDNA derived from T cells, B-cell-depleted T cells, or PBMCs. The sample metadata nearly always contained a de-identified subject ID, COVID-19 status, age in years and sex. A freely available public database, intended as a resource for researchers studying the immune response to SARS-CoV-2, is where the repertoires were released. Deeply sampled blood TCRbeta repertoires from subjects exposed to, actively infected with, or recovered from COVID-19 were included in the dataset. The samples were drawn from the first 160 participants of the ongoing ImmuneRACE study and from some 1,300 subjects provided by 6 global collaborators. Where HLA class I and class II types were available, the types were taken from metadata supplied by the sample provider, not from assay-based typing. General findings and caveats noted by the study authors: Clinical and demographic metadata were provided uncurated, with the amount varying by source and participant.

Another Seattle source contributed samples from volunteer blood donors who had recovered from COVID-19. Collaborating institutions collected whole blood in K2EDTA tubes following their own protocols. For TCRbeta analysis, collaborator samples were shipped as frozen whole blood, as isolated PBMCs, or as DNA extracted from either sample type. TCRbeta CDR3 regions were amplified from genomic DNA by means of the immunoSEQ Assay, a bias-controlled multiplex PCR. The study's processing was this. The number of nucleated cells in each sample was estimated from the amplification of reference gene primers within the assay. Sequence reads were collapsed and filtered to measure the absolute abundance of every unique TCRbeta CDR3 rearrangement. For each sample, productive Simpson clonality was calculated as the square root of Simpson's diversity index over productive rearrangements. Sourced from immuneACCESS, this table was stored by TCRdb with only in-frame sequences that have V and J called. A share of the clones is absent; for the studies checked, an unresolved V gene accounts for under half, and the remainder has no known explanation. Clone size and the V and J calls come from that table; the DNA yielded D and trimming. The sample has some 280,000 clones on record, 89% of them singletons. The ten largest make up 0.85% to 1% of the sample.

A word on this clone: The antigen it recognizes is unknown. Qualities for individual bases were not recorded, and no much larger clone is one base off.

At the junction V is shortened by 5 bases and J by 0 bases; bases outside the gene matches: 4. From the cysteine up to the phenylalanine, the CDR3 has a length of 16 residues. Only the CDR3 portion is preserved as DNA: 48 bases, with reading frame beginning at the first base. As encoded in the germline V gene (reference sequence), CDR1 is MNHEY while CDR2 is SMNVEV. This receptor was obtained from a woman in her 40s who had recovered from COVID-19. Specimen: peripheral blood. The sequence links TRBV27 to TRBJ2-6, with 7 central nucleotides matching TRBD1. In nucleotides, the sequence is TGTGCCAGCAGTAAACAGGGGACCTCTGGGGCCAACGTCCTGACTTTC. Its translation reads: CASSKQGTSGANVLTF.